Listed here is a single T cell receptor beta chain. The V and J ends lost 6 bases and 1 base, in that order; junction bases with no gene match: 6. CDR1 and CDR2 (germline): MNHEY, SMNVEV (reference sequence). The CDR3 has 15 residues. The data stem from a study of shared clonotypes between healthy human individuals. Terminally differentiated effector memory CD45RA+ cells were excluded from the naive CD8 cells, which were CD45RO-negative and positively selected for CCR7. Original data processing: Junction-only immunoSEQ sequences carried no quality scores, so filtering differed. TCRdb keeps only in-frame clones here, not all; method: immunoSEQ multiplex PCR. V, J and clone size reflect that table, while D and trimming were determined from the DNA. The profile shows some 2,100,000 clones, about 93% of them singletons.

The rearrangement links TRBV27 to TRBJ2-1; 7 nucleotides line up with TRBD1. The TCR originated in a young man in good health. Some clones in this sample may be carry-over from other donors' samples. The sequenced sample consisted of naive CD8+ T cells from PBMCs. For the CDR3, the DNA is TGTGCCAGCAGCTTCCAGGGGGTTTCCTACAATGAGCAGTTCTTC. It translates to CASSFQGVSYNEQFF.